The 30 T cell receptor beta chains below all came from one sample that was sequenced in a study of T cell responses to AZD1222 COVID-19 vaccine. Some clones are missing from TCRdb's copy, which holds only in-frame ones; the method was immunoSEQ multiplex PCR. The sample yields approximately 130,000 clones, 93% seen once. Sequenced material: peripheral blood, taken on day 0 of AZD1222 vaccination. The receptors stem from an adult in good health.

J is TRBJ1-1 and V is TRBV29-1, with D uncertain. V was shortened by 2 bases and J by 1 base, with 2 bases between the two germline ends. The CDR3 runs 11 residues. Looked up from germline, CDR1 is SQVTM and CDR2 is ANQGSEA. The CDR3 nucleotides read TGCAGCGTTGAAAAGAACACTGAAGCTTTCTTT. Its protein is CSVEKNTEAFF. The entire variable domain, with the rest obtained from reference TRBV29-1 and TRBJ1-1, is as follows: SAVISQKPSRDICQRGTSLTIQCQVDSQVTMMFWYRQQPGQSLTLIATANQGSEATYESGFVIDKFPISRPNLTFSTLTVSNMSPEDSSIYLCSVEKNTEAFFGQGTRLTVV.

J is TRBJ2-1 and V is TRBV28; no firm D call. Between the trimmed V and J ends, which lost 7 bases and 4 bases, there was a span of 11 bases. CDR1 and CDR2 (germline): MDHEN, SYDVKM. CDR3 length equals 13 residues. The CDR3: CASTNQMYNEQFF. DNA for the CDR3: TGTGCCAGCACAAACCAGATGTACAATGAGCAGTTCTTC.

This clone has just one count. This chain joins TRBV19 and TRBJ2-6; tentative D call: TRBD2 (6 bases). The CDR3 is made up of 19 amino acids. With 5 bases removed from V and 0 bases from J, the gap between germline ends came to 20 bases. Germline V gene sequence: CDR1 LNHDA, CDR2 SQIVND (reference sequence). This CDR3 is CASSEKTGGLGSGANVLTF. CDR3 DNA sequence: TGTGCCAGTAGTGAAAAGACCGGGGGTCTAGGCTCTGGGGCCAACGTCCTGACTTTC.

The chain couples TRBV5-1 to TRBJ1-1, with 8 bases matching TRBD1. Germline-derived CDR1 and CDR2 are SGHRS and YFSETQ. This CDR3 comprises 13 residues. With V trimmed by 6 bases and J by 1 base, 2 bases remained unmatched. The CDR3 coding sequence is TGCGCCAGCAATGGACAGGGGAACACTGAAGCTTTCTTT. Its translation: CASNGQGNTEAFF.

V is TRBV19 and J is TRBJ1-2, with D hard to call. V was shortened by 3 bases and J by 4 bases, with 18 bases between the two germline ends. In germline, CDR1 is LNHDA, CDR2 SQIVND (reference sequence). CDR3 length: 16 amino acids. The CDR3 reads CASSMMASASGYGYTF. CDR3 DNA: TGTGCCAGTAGTATGATGGCATCCGCTTCTGGCTATGGCTACACCTTC.

This clone was detected once. The chain employs TRBV4-3 and TRBJ1-3; D ambiguous. V gave up 0 bases and J gave up 4 bases, with 13 bases separating them. The CDR3 is 16 residues long. In germline, CDR1 is LGHNA, CDR2 YSLEER. The CDR3 is CASSQDPGNFGNTIYF. For the CDR3, the DNA is TGCGCCAGCAGCCAAGATCCGGGTAATTTCGGAAACACCATATATTTT.

The chain is built from TRBV7-2 and TRBJ1-2, with no clear D. The CDR3 length is 16 residues. Germline V gives CDR1 SGHTA, CDR2 FQGNSA. Trimming took 2 bases from V and 2 from J, leaving 15 bases between them. CDR3 coding DNA: TGTGCCAGCAGCTTATGGTCCCTCGGTAGAAACTATGGCTACACCTTC. It translates to CASSLWSLGRNYGYTF.

Written as DNA, the CDR3 is TGCGCCAGCTCCGGGAGTGGGACTAATGAAAAACTGTTTTTT. Protein product: CASSGSGTNEKLFF. The V call is TRBV5-1, the J call TRBJ1-4; D is undetermined. The V end was cut by 7 bases, the J end by 2 bases, with 12 bases between. The CDR3 totals 14 residues. Germline V gene lookup returns CDR1 SGHRS and CDR2 YFSETQ.

The V gene is TRBV6-5, the J gene TRBJ1-3, with TRBD1 matching 12 bases. The CDR3 sequence is 15 residues long. With V trimmed by 6 bases and J by 2 bases, 2 bases remained unmatched. CDR1 MNHEY and CDR2 SVGAGI come from the germline V gene. CDR3 sequence reads: CASRGQGATGNTIYF. The CDR3 DNA is TGTGCCAGCAGGGGACAGGGGGCCACTGGAAACACCATATATTTT.

This clone was seen at least ten times. The chain has TRBV6-5 and TRBJ2-2; D perhaps matches TRBD2 (6 bases). The CDR3 loop spans 15 amino acids. CDR1 and CDR2 (germline): MNHEY, SVGAGI. Trimming pared 10 bases from V and 3 bases from J, leaving 18 bases between. The CDR3 DNA reads as TGTGCCATAACCCCGGGGACTTCTCACACCGGGGAGCTGTTTTTT. This translates into CAITPGTSHTGELFF.

The CDR3 is CASSQFSTPTNEKLFF. CDR3 nucleotide sequence: TGCGCCAGCAGTCAATTTTCGACACCAACTAATGAAAAACTGTTTTTT. V gene TRBV23-1 combines with J gene TRBJ1-4; D unclear. TRBV23-1 is flagged as an ORF with uncertain function. This CDR3 has 16 amino acids. Trimming stripped 1 base from V and 0 bases from J, with 9 bases between.

The count of this clone is one. The chain joins TRBV5-1 to TRBJ2-5, with a weak D call TRBD2 (5 bases). V was pared by 2 bases and J by 5 bases, with 13 bases between. The germline V gene encodes CDR1 SGHRS and CDR2 YFSETQ. The CDR3 loop spans 14 amino acids. CDR3 sequence (DNA): TGCGCCAGCAGCTTAGGTCTAGCATCCGAGACCCAGTACTTC. Its translation: CASSLGLASETQYF.

The V call is TRBV9, the J call TRBJ2-3, with 10 bases lining up with TRBD1. Germline-derived CDR1 and CDR2 are SGDLS and YYNGEE. Trimming removed 6 bases from V and 3 bases from J; junction bases left unmatched: 10. The CDR3 loop spans 16 amino acids. For the CDR3, the DNA is TGTGCCAGCACCGCAAACCGGGACAGGGGAACAGATACGCAGTATTTT. This sequence encodes CASTANRDRGTDTQYF.

The chain links TRBV7-3 to TRBJ1-4; no clear D. CDR1 and CDR2 from the germline V gene are SGHTA and FQGTGA. The CDR3 extends over 15 amino acids. Trimming took off 0 bases at V and 5 bases at J, with 10 bases between the two ends. The CDR3 nucleotides read TGTGCCAGCAGCTTAACTCCAGGAGCAAATGAAAAACTGTTTTTT. It encodes CASSLTPGANEKLFF. Full variable domain (outside the CDR3, taken from reference TRBV7-3 and TRBJ1-4): GAGVSQTPSNKVTEKGKYVELRCDPISGHTALYWYRQSLGQGPEFLIYFQGTGAADDSGLPNDRFFAVRPEGSVSTLKIQRTERGDSAVYLCASSLTPGANEKLFFGSGTQLSVL.

The gene calls are TRBV5-4 and TRBJ2-1; no clear D gene. The V and J ends lost 0 bases and 9 bases respectively, with 7 bases between them. Germline V gives CDR1 SGHNT, CDR2 YYREEE (reference sequence). The CDR3 has 12 amino acids. CDR3 protein: CASSLVVGEQFF. The CDR3 nucleotides are TGTGCCAGCAGCTTGGTAGTTGGTGAGCAGTTCTTC.

This chain joins TRBV15 and TRBJ2-1; a weak D match, TRBD1 (6 bases). The CDR3 sequence is 14 residues long. V lost 5 bases to trimming and J lost 0 bases, with 8 bases between them. The V gene's germline CDR1 is LNHNV and CDR2 YYDKDF (reference sequence). This CDR3 is CATSVRGSYNEQFF. DNA of the CDR3: TGTGCCACCAGCGTCAGGGGCTCCTACAATGAGCAGTTCTTC.

The genes are TRBV14 and TRBJ2-7; D assignment may be TRBD1 or TRBD2 (6 bases each). Trimming took 1 base from V and 4 from J, leaving 20 bases between them. The CDR3 spans 17 residues. The germline V gene has CDR1 SGHDN and CDR2 FVKESK. CDR3 DNA: TGTGCCAGCAGCCAAGTAGGCTCCGGGGGCCGGGGGTACGAGCAGTACTTC. It specifies CASSQVGSGGRGYEQYF.

The chain uses TRBV10-2 and TRBJ1-2; D not resolved. The germline gives CDR1 WSHSY, CDR2 SAAADI. CDR3 length: 13 residues. The germline V and J ends were trimmed by 0 bases and 6 bases, with 8 bases remaining between them. CDR3 sequence reads: CASSESKGNGYTF. In DNA form, the CDR3 reads TGCGCCAGCAGTGAGTCTAAAGGAAATGGCTACACCTTC.

The rearrangement uses TRBV28 and TRBJ1-2; a possible D gene is TRBD1 (5 bases). Germline CDR1 MDHEN, CDR2 SYDVKM. The V gene lost 6 bases and the J gene lost 8 bases, with 25 bases spanning the gap. The CDR3 consists of 16 residues. Here the CDR3 reads CASSSSGTPYGAGYTF. The CDR3 region has the DNA TGTGCCAGCAGCTCCTCCGGGACCCCTTACGGGGCGGGCTACACCTTC.

The chain is built from TRBV12-3 or TRBV12-4 and TRBJ2-7, with D perhaps TRBD2 (6 bases). The CDR3 is 13 amino acids. Trimming took 3 bases from V and 5 from J, leaving 11 bases between them. The CDR3 region is CASSFSGEDEQYF. CDR3 DNA: TGTGCCAGCAGTTTTTCGGGGGAGGACGAGCAGTACTTC.

The genes are TRBV19 and TRBJ1-5; 7 bases map to TRBD1. The V gene's germline CDR1 is LNHDA and CDR2 SQIVND (reference sequence). Trimming took 9 bases from V and 7 from J; bases not matched to a gene: 3. This CDR3 is 11 amino acids long. CDR3 sequence (DNA): TGTGCCAGCGGGACAGCCCAGCCCCAGCATTTT. Its protein is CASGTAQPQHF.

The chain uses TRBV3-1 (or the pseudogene TRBV3-2) and TRBJ1-2; no definite D call. V gave up 4 bases and J gave up 2 bases, with 8 bases separating them. The CDR3 contains 13 residues. In germline, CDR1 is LGHDT, CDR2 YNNKEL (reference sequence). CDR3 residues: CASSREQNYGYTF. The CDR3, as DNA: TGTGCCAGCAGCCGGGAACAGAACTATGGCTACACCTTC.

The sample holds one count of this clone. This chain connects TRBV10-3 to TRBJ1-2, with no clear D. Per the germline V gene, CDR1 is ENHRY and CDR2 is SYGVKD. V was shortened by 2 bases and J by 6 bases, with 10 bases between the two germline ends. CDR3 length: 13 amino acids. The CDR3 region is CAISEGTEDGYTF. CDR3 coding DNA: TGTGCCATCAGTGAGGGAACGGAGGATGGCTACACCTTC.

The genes are TRBV28 and TRBJ1-4; D remains unclear. This CDR3 comprises 14 residues. Germline V lookup: CDR1 MDHEN, CDR2 SYDVKM. Trimming took 6 bases from V and 4 from J, leaving 12 bases between them. CDR3 in DNA: TGTGCCAGCAGACCAGGTTCGCGTAATGAAAAACTGTTTTTT. The encoded protein is CASRPGSRNEKLFF.

The chain recombines TRBV19 with TRBJ1-2; D is undetermined. Germline V gene lookup returns CDR1 LNHDA and CDR2 SQIVND (reference sequence). CDR3 length: 15 residues. The V end lost 4 bases, the J end lost 6 bases, and 18 bases lay between the germline ends. The CDR3 sequence is CASSTPFLGVHGYTF. DNA for the CDR3: TGTGCCAGTAGTACCCCTTTCCTGGGAGTGCATGGCTACACCTTC.

V is TRBV5-4 and J is TRBJ1-6; the D gene is possibly TRBD1 (5 bases). The CDR3 spans 14 residues. Trimming shortened V by 4 bases and J by 10 bases, and 15 bases separated the two germline ends. CDR1 is SGHNT, CDR2 YYREEE, per germline (reference sequence). CDR3 nucleotide sequence: TGTGCCAGCAGCCCCGGGACCCCAGAGTCACCCCTCCACTTT. It codes for CASSPGTPESPLHF.

Only one count was recorded for this clone. The gene calls are TRBV5-1 and TRBJ2-7; D not certain. Germline values: CDR1 SGHRS, CDR2 YFSETQ. CDR3 length: 16 residues. Trimming took 2 bases from V and 6 from J, leaving 21 bases between them. CDR3 amino acids: CASSFNRQSVLGEQYF. The DNA of the CDR3 is TGCGCCAGCAGCTTTAACCGGCAGTCGGTATTAGGCGAGCAGTACTTC.

The chain recombines TRBV18 with TRBJ1-1, with TRBD1 as a possible D gene (6 bases). CDR1 is KGHSH and CDR2 is LQKENI in the germline V gene. The CDR3 has 15 amino acids. Trimming took 1 base from V and 1 from J, leaving 10 bases between them. CDR3 in amino acids: CASSPRRQENTEAFF. CDR3 sequence (DNA): TGTGCCAGCTCACCACGCCGACAGGAGAACACTGAAGCTTTCTTT.

As concerns this clone: The identical CDR3 is also encoded by other nucleotide sequences in the sample. V is TRBV28 and J is TRBJ2-7; 11 nucleotides line up with TRBD2. V dropped 5 bases and J dropped 3; count of bases not matched to a gene: 6. This CDR3 is built from 15 residues. Germline V gene lookup returns CDR1 MDHEN and CDR2 SYDVKM. The CDR3 sequence: CASSLGTSGSYEQYF. DNA for the CDR3: TGTGCCAGCAGTCTCGGGACTAGCGGAAGCTACGAGCAGTACTTC.

This clone was detected a few times. This chain uses TRBV5-8 with TRBJ1-5; the D is unclear. This CDR3 comprises 12 residues. V dropped 2 bases and J dropped 8 bases, with 8 bases sitting between them. Germline assignment: CDR1 SGHTS and CDR2 YDEGEE. The CDR3 coding sequence is TGTGCCAGCAGCTTCCCTAGTGAGCCCCAGCATTTT. It translates to CASSFPSEPQHF.